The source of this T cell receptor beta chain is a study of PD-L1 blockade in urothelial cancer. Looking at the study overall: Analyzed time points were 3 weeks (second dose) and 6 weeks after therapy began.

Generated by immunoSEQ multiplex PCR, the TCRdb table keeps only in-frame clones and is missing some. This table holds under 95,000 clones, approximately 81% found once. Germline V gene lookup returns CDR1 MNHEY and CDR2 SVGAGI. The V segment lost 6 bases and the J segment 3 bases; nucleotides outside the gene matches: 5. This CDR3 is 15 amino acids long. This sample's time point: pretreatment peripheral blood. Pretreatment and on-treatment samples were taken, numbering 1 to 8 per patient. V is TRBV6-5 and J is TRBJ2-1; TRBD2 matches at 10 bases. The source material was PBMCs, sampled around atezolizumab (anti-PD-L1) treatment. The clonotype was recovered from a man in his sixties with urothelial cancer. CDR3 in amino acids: CASRPGTSDYNEQFF. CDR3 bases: TGTGCCAGCAGGCCCGGGACTAGCGACTACAATGAGCAGTTCTTC.